This T cell receptor beta chain was sequenced in a study of OX40 agonist ivuxolimab in advanced cancers. Study summary: At 0.01 to 10 mg/kg, ivuxolimab was administered intravenously to patients every 2 weeks.

Sequenced by immunoSEQ multiplex PCR; TCRdb stores in-frame clones only, minus some. The table shows 65,000 to 80,000 clones, with approximately 83% occurring only once. This clone has just one count. The J segment lost 5 bases and the V segment lost 1 base, leaving 8 bases of the junction unmatched. Germline CDR1 MNHEY, CDR2 SMNVEV (reference sequence). The CDR3 is 16 residues long. The V and J genes are TRBV27 and TRBJ2-3; 8 bases match TRBD2. This sequence was found in an adult with an advanced solid tumor such as melanoma, head and neck, liver or kidney cancer. This specimen consisted of CD4+ or CD8+ T cells sorted from blood, obtained in a trial of the OX40 agonist ivuxolimab. This chain's CDR3 is CASSLYSGGGKDTQYF. CDR3 coding DNA: TGTGCCAGCAGTTTATATTCTGGCGGGGGGAAAGATACGCAGTATTTT.